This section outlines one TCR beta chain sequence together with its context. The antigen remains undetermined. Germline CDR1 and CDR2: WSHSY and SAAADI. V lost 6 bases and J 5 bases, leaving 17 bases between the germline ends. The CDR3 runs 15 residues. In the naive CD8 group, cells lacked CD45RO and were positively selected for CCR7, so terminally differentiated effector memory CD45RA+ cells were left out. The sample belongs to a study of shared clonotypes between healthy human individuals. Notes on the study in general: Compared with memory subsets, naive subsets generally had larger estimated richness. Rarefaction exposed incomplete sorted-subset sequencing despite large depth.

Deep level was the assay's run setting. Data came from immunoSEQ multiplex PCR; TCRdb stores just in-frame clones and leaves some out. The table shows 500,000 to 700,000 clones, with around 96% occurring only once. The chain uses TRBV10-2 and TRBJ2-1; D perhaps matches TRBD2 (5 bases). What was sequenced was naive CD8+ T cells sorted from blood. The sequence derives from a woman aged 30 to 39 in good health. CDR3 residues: CASRADGSGDNEQFF. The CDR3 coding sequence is TGCGCCAGCAGAGCGGACGGCTCAGGAGACAATGAGCAGTTCTTC.